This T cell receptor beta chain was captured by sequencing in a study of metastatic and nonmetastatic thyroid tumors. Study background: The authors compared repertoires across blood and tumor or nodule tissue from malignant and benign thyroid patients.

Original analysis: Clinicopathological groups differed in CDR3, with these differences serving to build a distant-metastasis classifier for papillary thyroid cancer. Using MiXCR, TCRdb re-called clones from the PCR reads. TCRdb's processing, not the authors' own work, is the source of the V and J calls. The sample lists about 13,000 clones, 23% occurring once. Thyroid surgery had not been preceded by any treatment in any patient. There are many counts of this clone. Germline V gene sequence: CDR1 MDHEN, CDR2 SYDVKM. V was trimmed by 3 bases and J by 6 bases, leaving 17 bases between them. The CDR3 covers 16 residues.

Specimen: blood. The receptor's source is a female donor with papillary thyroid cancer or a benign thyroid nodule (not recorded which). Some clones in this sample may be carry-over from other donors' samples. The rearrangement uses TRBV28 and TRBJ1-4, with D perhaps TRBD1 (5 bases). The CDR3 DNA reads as TGTGCCAGCAGTTTCTACACCGGGACTCATGATGAAAAACTGTTTTTT. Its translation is CASSFYTGTHDEKLFF.